This T cell receptor beta chain was profiled in a study of cytomegalovirus exposure and HLA in healthy donors. PCR amplification relied on 60 Vbeta primers (plus 13 Jbeta primers). Profiling relied on immunoSEQ multiplex PCR, and the TCRdb table lists in-frame clones only, not all of them. The sample spans around 200,000 clones; the ten largest clones claim 0.95% to 1.3%. Turning to this clone: Its antigen is not identified.

CDR3 length: 13 amino acids. Regarding the study as a whole: Reportedly, fewer N-insertions than the roughly 700-donor mean appeared in an Asian-associated ancestry cluster in a later analysis. Rare TCR sequences dominated, though some public TCRs recurred in many donors.

The source is a girl aged 2 to 10 in good health and CMV-seropositive. The chain has TRBV1 and TRBJ2-5; the listed D gene, TRBD2, was not tested against the DNA. TRBV1 is described as a pseudogene. Sample: PBMCs. The CDR3 DNA reads as TGCACCAGAAGGACTAGCGAAAGAGAGACCCAGTACTTC. Translation gives CTRRTSERETQYF.